Listed here are 17 T cell receptor beta chains from one sample, sequenced in a study of OX40 agonist ivuxolimab in advanced cancers. The data were produced by immunoSEQ multiplex PCR, yet TCRdb's version contains in-frame clones alone and is incomplete. The sample comprises 45,000 or so clones, 70% to 90% of which are singletons, and approximately 10% rests with the top ten. Source: CD4+ or CD8+ T cells sorted from blood, taken in a trial of the OX40 agonist ivuxolimab. These receptor sequences come from an adult with an advanced solid tumor such as melanoma, head and neck, liver or kidney cancer.

The rearrangement joins TRBV6-6 to TRBJ2-7; D uncertain. The germline V gene has CDR1 MNHNY and CDR2 SVGAGI (reference sequence). The CDR3 totals 13 residues. V lost 6 bases to trimming and J lost 4 bases, with 13 bases between them. In nucleotides, the CDR3 is TGTGCCAGCAGCCCGACCTCACTTTACGAGCAGTACTTC. Translated, it gives CASSPTSLYEQYF.

The rearrangement links TRBV10-2 to TRBJ1-3, with unresolved D. This CDR3 region has 15 residues. V lost 5 bases to trimming and J lost 2 bases, with 13 bases between them. Germline CDR1 and CDR2: WSHSY and SAAADI. The CDR3 loop reads CASSQTVVPGNTIYF. In DNA form, the CDR3 reads TGCGCCAGCAGTCAAACAGTTGTCCCTGGAAACACCATATATTTT.

The chain couples TRBV2 to TRBJ1-2, with a tentative D call TRBD1 (6 bases). This CDR3 has 12 residues. The V end was cut by 7 bases, the J end by 8 bases, with 14 bases between. The V gene's germline CDR1 is SNHLY and CDR2 FYNNEI. The chain's CDR3 is CASKGGRRGYTF. CDR3 sequence (DNA): TGTGCCAGCAAAGGGGGGCGGCGGGGCTACACCTTC.

The chain uses TRBV7-9 and TRBJ1-2; no definite D call. CDR1 SEHNR and CDR2 FQNEAQ come from the germline V gene (reference sequence). Trimming pared 1 base from V and 6 bases from J, leaving 12 bases between. This CDR3 region has 14 residues. The chain's CDR3 is CASSLVVLTHGYTF. The DNA of the CDR3 is TGTGCCAGCAGCTTAGTCGTCTTAACGCATGGCTACACCTTC.

This chain uses TRBV10-1 with TRBJ1-1; possibly TRBD1 for D (5 bases). V was shortened by 8 bases and J by 8 bases, with 6 bases between the two germline ends. The CDR3 runs to 9 residues. CDR1 WNHNN and CDR2 SYGVQD come from the germline V gene (reference sequence). CDR3 coding DNA: TGCGCCAGCGGGACGGAAGCTTTCTTT. Amino acid sequence: CASGTEAFF.

J is TRBJ1-5 and V is TRBV6-5, with 11 bases that match TRBD1. V trimming: 4 bases; J trimming: 8 bases; junction bases outside the gene matches: 7. Per germline, CDR1 MNHEY and CDR2 SVGAGI. The CDR3 has 15 residues. CDR3 bases: TGTGCCAGCAGTTTAGGACAGGGGGCGGGTAAGCCCCAGCATTTT. Translated, it gives CASSLGQGAGKPQHF.

The rearrangement joins TRBV28 to TRBJ2-3; 8 bases are shared with TRBD2. The V and J ends lost 5 bases and 0 bases, in that order; junction bases with no gene match: 13. This CDR3 is 18 amino acids long. Germline CDR1 is MDHEN and CDR2 is SYDVKM. The CDR3 DNA is TGTGCCAGCAGTCCCATGGGCGGGGGGCACGCTAGCACAGATACGCAGTATTTT. Translated, it gives CASSPMGGGHASTDTQYF.

V gene TRBV5-6 combines with J gene TRBJ2-7; 14 bases are a match to TRBD2. Trimming cost V 4 bases and J 6 bases; bases outside gene matches: 3. This CDR3 comprises 14 residues. The germline V gene has CDR1 SGHDT and CDR2 YYEEEE. The DNA for the CDR3 is TGTGCCAGCAGCCTTGGACTAGCGGGAGGCGAGCAGTACTTC. Protein sequence: CASSLGLAGGEQYF.

V gene TRBV4-1 combines with J gene TRBJ1-1; D gene uncertain. The CDR3 is 16 amino acids. V lost 1 base to trimming and J lost 1 base, with 13 bases between them. Germline V gene lookup returns CDR1 MGHRA and CDR2 YSYEKL. CDR3 protein: CASSQAATAANTEAFF. The CDR3 DNA reads TGCGCCAGCAGCCAAGCGGCGACGGCGGCGAACACTGAAGCTTTCTTT.

The genes are TRBV6-5 and TRBJ2-7; D gene ambiguous. Trimming took off 2 bases at V and 0 bases at J, with 8 bases between the two ends. The CDR3 runs 14 residues. Germline V gene sequence: CDR1 MNHEY, CDR2 SVGAGI. Here the CDR3 DNA reads TGTGCCAGCAGTTACCTGGCCCTCTCCTACGAGCAGTACTTC. Translated: CASSYLALSYEQYF.

The V call is TRBV4-3, the J call TRBJ1-2, with 8 bases matching TRBD1. Germline V gene lookup returns CDR1 LGHNA and CDR2 YSLEER. Trimming took 0 bases from V and 6 from J; bases not matched to a gene: 9. The length of the CDR3 is 16 residues. CDR3: CASSQEGAGGRDGYTF. Here the CDR3 DNA reads TGCGCCAGCAGCCAAGAAGGGGCAGGGGGCAGGGATGGCTACACCTTC.

This clone was seen only a few times. The rearrangement joins TRBV15 to TRBJ1-1; D ambiguous. From germline, CDR1 is LNHNV and CDR2 YYDKDF (reference sequence). Trimming took off 9 bases at V and 3 bases at J, with 14 bases between the two ends. This CDR3 is 13 amino acids long. CDR3 region: CATQRDGDTEAFF. CDR3 nucleotides: TGTGCCACGCAGAGGGATGGGGACACTGAAGCTTTCTTT.

This clone occurred once. V is TRBV6-5 and J is TRBJ2-1, with 7 bases fitting TRBD1. This CDR3 is built from 15 residues. The junction had 7 bases not matched to a gene; V was cut back by 6 bases and J by 2 bases. The germline gives CDR1 MNHEY, CDR2 SVGAGI. CDR3 amino acids: CASSLGGPAYNEQFF. CDR3 sequence (DNA): TGTGCCAGCAGCCTAGGGGGCCCCGCCTACAATGAGCAGTTCTTC.

The sample holds a few counts of this clone. This chain links TRBV6-5 with TRBJ2-1; no clear D. Trimming removed 5 bases from V and 4 bases from J, with 6 bases in between. Germline-derived CDR1 and CDR2 are MNHEY and SVGAGI. This CDR3 region has 12 residues. The CDR3 protein is CASSRPYNEQFF. CDR3 in DNA: TGTGCCAGCAGTCGCCCTTACAATGAGCAGTTCTTC.

The chain links TRBV4-1 to TRBJ2-7, with 9 bases fitting TRBD1. The junction had 5 bases not matched to a gene; V was cut back by 8 bases and J by 6 bases. Germline V gene lookup returns CDR1 MGHRA and CDR2 YSYEKL. The CDR3 covers 12 residues. The CDR3 nucleotides are TGCGCCAGCTCCACAGGGGGCGCCGAGCAGTACTTC. This sequence encodes CASSTGGAEQYF.

V and J are TRBV5-6 and TRBJ2-1; a weak D match, TRBD2 (6 bases). Trimming cost V 1 base and J 2 bases, with 10 bases left between them. Germline lookup yields CDR1 SGHDT and CDR2 YYEEEE. This CDR3 is built from 15 residues. The CDR3, as DNA: TGTGCCAGCAGCTTGCGGCGGGGTGCCTACAATGAGCAGTTCTTC. This translates into CASSLRRGAYNEQFF.

The rearrangement links TRBV11-2 to TRBJ2-2; D gene uncertain. The CDR3 has 18 residues. In germline, CDR1 is SGHAT, CDR2 FQNNGV. Deletions cut 3 bases from V and 2 bases from J, with 19 bases between. The CDR3 is CASSFTYPATRNTGELFF. The CDR3 nucleotides are TGTGCCAGCAGCTTCACCTATCCAGCGACAAGAAACACCGGGGAGCTGTTTTTT.